Listed here are 24 T cell receptor beta chains from one sample, sequenced in a study of Graves' ophthalmopathy and Graves' hyperthyroidism. CDR3 regions of TCR beta were amplified from RNA transcripts. First-round RT-PCR relied on HTBI primers, and a second-round multiplex PCR came next. TCRdb used MiXCR to reprocess the multiplex PCR reads, holding one entry per CDR3 protein. The sample includes around 590,000 distinct CDR3 sequences, roughly 40% of them seen just once. Sequencing used peripheral blood or thyroid tissue (not recorded which). The source is an adult man with Graves' hyperthyroidism.

The CDR3: CSVWRRYF. CDR3 DNA: TGCAGCGTGTGGAGGCGGTACTTC. The chain employs TRBV29-1 and TRBJ2-7; perhaps TRBD2 as D (5 bases). V lost 6 bases to trimming and J lost 12 bases, with 9 bases between them. From germline, CDR1 is SQVTM and CDR2 ANQGSEA. The CDR3 is 8 residues long.

This clonotype was detected many times. The chain uses TRBV10-1 and TRBJ1-5; D remains unclear. This CDR3 is built from 13 residues. In germline, CDR1 is WNHNN, CDR2 SYGVQD (reference sequence). Trimming removed 9 bases at V and 4 bases at J, with 13 bases between. The CDR3 spells CARNLTGNQPQHF. The CDR3 nucleotides are TGCGCCAGAAATCTGACGGGGAATCAGCCCCAGCATTTT.

This clonotype was seen a few times. CDR3 sequence: CASSDVGRRHYGYTF. The CDR3 DNA is TGTGCCAGCAGTGACGTGGGCAGGCGGCACTATGGCTACACCTTC. The V call is TRBV6-1, the J call TRBJ1-2; D remains ambiguous. CDR3 size: 15 residues. Germline assignment: CDR1 MNHNS and CDR2 SASEGT. V was trimmed by 3 bases and J by 3 bases, leaving 14 bases between them.

This clonotype was detected many times. This rearrangement joins TRBV7-2 to TRBJ1-1, with D unclear. The germline CDR1 and CDR2 sequences are SGHTA and FQGNSA. This CDR3 region has 14 residues. The germline V and J ends were trimmed by 9 bases and 0 bases, with 14 bases remaining between them. CDR3 residues: CASRAPLLNTEAFF. CDR3 coding DNA: TGTGCCAGTCGTGCTCCTCTCTTGAACACTGAAGCTTTCTTT.

This chain uses TRBV10-3 with TRBJ2-5, with TRBD2 matching over 9 bases. The CDR3 runs to 16 residues. Germline CDR1 and CDR2: ENHRY and SYGVKD. V was clipped by 11 bases and J by 3 bases; unmatched bases: 16. CDR3 bases: TGTGCCCTCCGGGAGTCGAAGGCTAGCGGGAAAGAGACCCAGTACTTC. This encodes CALRESKASGKETQYF.

This clonotype has only one observation. No conserved phenylalanine or tryptophan ends this CDR3, so it is likely a read error. Because the CDR3's place on the DNA is in doubt, the DNA is left out and the CDR3 is given as listed by TCRdb. The CDR3 loop reads CASSTALG. The genes are TRBV19 and TRBJ1-1. Ends included, the CDR3 has 8 residues. Germline V CDR1 and CDR2: LNHDA, SQIVND (reference sequence).

This clonotype occurred many times. DNA for the CDR3: TGCAGCGTTGGTCGGTTCGGGGGGTCTTACGAGCAGTACTTC. It translates to CSVGRFGGSYEQYF. V and J are TRBV29-1 and TRBJ2-7, with 7 bases matching TRBD2. Germline V gene sequence: CDR1 SQVTM, CDR2 ANQGSEA. The CDR3 extends over 14 amino acids. The trim removed 4 bases at V and 4 bases at J, leaving 10 bases unmatched.

This clonotype was recorded a few times. V gene TRBV14 combines with J gene TRBJ2-2, with TRBD2 matching over 7 bases. CDR3 length equals 15 residues. The junction had 4 bases not matched to a gene; V was cut back by 2 bases and J by 4 bases. Germline-derived CDR1 and CDR2 are SGHDN and FVKESK. Here the CDR3 DNA reads TGTGCCAGCAGCCAAAACTGGGGGGGCACCGGGGAGCTGTTTTTT. This encodes CASSQNWGGTGELFF.

This clonotype has a count of ten or more. This chain links TRBV20-1 with TRBJ1-1; D remains unclear. The CDR3 length is 12 residues. From germline, CDR1 is DFQATT and CDR2 SNEGSKA (reference sequence). V lost 4 bases and J 1 base, leaving 7 bases between the germline ends. The CDR3 nucleotides are TGCAGTGCTACGCAGGAGAACACTGAAGCTTTCTTT. Amino acids: CSATQENTEAFF.

V gene TRBV7-2 combines with J gene TRBJ2-7, with D uncertain. V was pared by 5 bases and J by 7 bases, with 9 bases between. Looked up from germline, CDR1 is SGHTA and CDR2 is FQGNSA. The CDR3 extends over 11 amino acids. CDR3: CASSAPREQYF. The CDR3 DNA reads as TGTGCCAGCAGCGCCCCCCGGGAGCAGTACTTC.

The chain couples TRBV4-1 to TRBJ2-5; D uncertain. The germline V and J ends were trimmed by 2 bases and 2 bases, with 6 bases remaining between them. The CDR3 loop spans 13 amino acids. Germline CDR1 reads MGHRA; CDR2 reads YSYEKL. CDR3 loop: CASSQWGQETQYF. CDR3 DNA sequence: TGCGCCAGCAGCCAATGGGGACAAGAGACCCAGTACTTC.

The chain joins TRBV12-3 or TRBV12-4 to TRBJ1-2; D is possibly TRBD1 (5 bases). Trimming pared 7 bases from V and 6 bases from J, leaving 18 bases between. This CDR3 contains 14 residues. CDR3 nucleotides: TGTGCCAGCACCCTGCGAAGGGGCCGGGATGGCTACACCTTC. It translates to CASTLRRGRDGYTF.

CDR3 loop: CSARAPQGVDHTQYF. DNA of the CDR3: TGCAGTGCTAGAGCGCCGCAGGGGGTGGACCATACGCAGTATTTT. The V and J genes are TRBV20-1 and TRBJ2-3; 7 bases fit TRBD1. Germline loops: CDR1 DFQATT, CDR2 SNEGSKA (reference sequence). The CDR3 runs to 15 residues. V shed 1 base and J 7 bases; nucleotides not matched to a gene: 11.

J is TRBJ2-7 and V is TRBV5-1, with TRBD2 identical over 11 bases. The CDR3 loop spans 14 amino acids. Germline V CDR1 and CDR2: SGHRS, YFSETQ. V shed 5 bases, J shed 7 bases, and the junction held 8 bases outside the gene matches. The CDR3, as DNA: TGCGCCAGCAGGCTTAGCGGGGGGGCCTCTGAGCAGTACTTC. It yields the protein CASRLSGGASEQYF.

This clonotype occurred many times. CDR3 nucleotides: TGTGCCAGCAGTTTCCTGACTGGGACCTATGGCTACACCTTC. It specifies CASSFLTGTYGYTF. The chain is built from TRBV6-5 and TRBJ1-2, with a possible D match to TRBD1 (5 bases). The ends were cut back, 4 bases at V and 4 bases at J, with 13 bases in the middle. The CDR3 loop spans 14 amino acids. Per the germline V gene, CDR1 is MNHEY and CDR2 is SVGAGI.

This clonotype appeared many times. CDR3 in amino acids: CSGQLQETQYF. The DNA of the CDR3 is TGCAGTGGGCAATTACAAGAGACCCAGTACTTC. This chain joins TRBV20-1 and TRBJ2-5, with D unclear. Trimming stripped 7 bases from V and 2 bases from J, with 8 bases between. CDR1 and CDR2 from the germline V gene are DFQATT and SNEGSKA (reference sequence). The CDR3 spans 11 residues.

This chain joins TRBV5-1 and TRBJ2-5; either TRBD1 or TRBD2 may supply D (5 bases each). The CDR3 runs 16 residues. Trimming removed 1 base from V and 5 bases from J, with 18 bases in between. Germline CDR1 reads SGHRS; CDR2 reads YFSETQ. CDR3 bases: TGCGCCAGCAGCTTGCCGCCGGGACCCCCCGTCGAGACCCAGTACTTC. Translated: CASSLPPGPPVETQYF.

The J gene is TRBJ1-2, the V gene TRBV29-1; no reliable D call. The CDR3 is 13 amino acids. V was pared by 6 bases and J by 7 bases, with 18 bases between. Per germline, CDR1 SQVTM and CDR2 ANQGSEA. CDR3 residues: CSVSDGEGGGYTF. Here the CDR3 DNA reads TGCAGCGTAAGCGACGGGGAAGGAGGTGGCTACACCTTC.

This clonotype was recorded at least ten times. The CDR3 DNA reads TGCAGCGTTGATGGGGGTGGGCAAGAGACCCAGTACTTC. It translates to CSVDGGGQETQYF. This chain links TRBV29-1 with TRBJ2-5; possibly TRBD1 or TRBD2 for D (5 bases each). This CDR3 comprises 13 residues. CDR1 and CDR2 from the germline V gene are SQVTM and ANQGSEA. V lost 3 bases and J 2 bases, leaving 10 bases between the germline ends. The variable domain in full, with the rest retrieved from reference TRBV29-1 and TRBJ2-5, is SAVISQKPSRDICQRGTSLTIQCQVDSQVTMMFWYRQQPGQSLTLIATANQGSEATYESGFVIDKFPISRPNLTFSTLTVSNMSPEDSSIYLCSVDGGGQETQYFGPGTRLLVL.

The CDR3 reads CSFPDVGANSEQYF. CDR3 DNA sequence: TGCAGCTTCCCGGACGTCGGAGCAAACTCCGAGCAGTACTTC. The chain uses TRBV29-1 and TRBJ2-7; the D is unclear. The CDR3 totals 14 residues. V lost 8 bases and J 6 bases, leaving 23 bases between the germline ends. The germline CDR1 and CDR2 sequences are SQVTM and ANQGSEA.

This clonotype occurred many times. V usage is TRBV12-3 or TRBV12-4 and J usage is TRBJ1-5; 10 bases fit TRBD1. V dropped 6 bases and J dropped 1; count of bases not matched to a gene: 15. The CDR3 sequence is 19 residues long. The CDR3 loop is CASSHPLDRGTGSNQPQHF. The CDR3 nucleotides are TGTGCCAGCAGCCACCCCCTGGACAGGGGGACGGGGAGCAATCAGCCCCAGCATTTT.

This clonotype was seen repeatedly, ten times or more. The chain links TRBV20-1 to TRBJ1-4, with D hard to call. The germline gives CDR1 DFQATT, CDR2 SNEGSKA (reference sequence). V was clipped by 5 bases and J by 5 bases, with 6 bases between them. CDR3 length equals 11 residues. The CDR3 protein is CSAQRNEKLFF. The CDR3 DNA reads TGCAGTGCTCAGAGAAATGAAAAACTGTTTTTT.

For this clonotype: One end of the junction is discordant with germline, which a read error may explain. This rearrangement joins TRBV29-1 to TRBJ1-2; the match to TRBD1 covers 7 bases. The CDR3 is 15 amino acids. The germline V gene has CDR1 SQVTM and CDR2 ANQGSEA. The CDR3 coding sequence is TGCAGCGTTGATGTGGTGGACAGGATGAGCTATGGCTACAAGTTC. It specifies CSVDVVDRMSYGYKF.

This clonotype was recorded at least ten times. The genes are TRBV5-5 and TRBJ2-7; D ambiguous. V shed 2 bases and J shed 3 bases, with 3 bases lying between them. Germline assignment: CDR1 SGHKS and CDR2 YYEKEE (reference sequence). The CDR3 sequence is 11 residues long. The CDR3 loop reads CASSFVYEQYF. The CDR3 DNA sequence: TGTGCCAGCAGCTTCGTCTACGAGCAGTACTTC.